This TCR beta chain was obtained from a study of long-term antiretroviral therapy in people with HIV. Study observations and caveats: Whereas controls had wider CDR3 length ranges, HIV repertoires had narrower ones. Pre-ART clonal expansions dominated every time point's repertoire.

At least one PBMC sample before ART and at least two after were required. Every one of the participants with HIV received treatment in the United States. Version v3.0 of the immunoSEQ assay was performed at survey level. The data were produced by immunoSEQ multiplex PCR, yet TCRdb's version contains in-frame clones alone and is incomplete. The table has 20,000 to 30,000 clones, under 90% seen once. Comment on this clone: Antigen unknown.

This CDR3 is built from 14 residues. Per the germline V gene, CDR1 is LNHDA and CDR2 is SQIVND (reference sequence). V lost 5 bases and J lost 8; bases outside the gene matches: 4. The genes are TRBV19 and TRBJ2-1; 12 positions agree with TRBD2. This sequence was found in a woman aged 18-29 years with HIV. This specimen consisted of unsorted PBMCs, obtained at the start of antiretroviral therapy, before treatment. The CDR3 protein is CASSRLAGGYEQFF. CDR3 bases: TGTGCCAGTAGTCGTCTAGCGGGAGGGTATGAGCAGTTCTTC.